Listed here are 21 T cell receptor beta chains from one sample, sequenced in a study of cytomegalovirus exposure and HLA in healthy donors. With 60 Vbeta and 13 Jbeta primers, the PCR was carried out. Clones were sequenced by immunoSEQ multiplex PCR, and TCRdb holds only the in-frame ones, with some missing. This table holds over 200,000 clones, around 80% found once. The sample was PBMCs. The receptors stem from an older woman in good health and CMV-seropositive.

The chain couples TRBV7-9 to TRBJ2-2; the D is unclear. The CDR3 consists of 15 residues. V gave up 5 bases and J gave up 7 bases, with 17 bases separating them. Germline CDR1 is SEHNR and CDR2 is FQNEAQ (reference sequence). DNA of the CDR3: TGTGCCAGCAGCGCCTCCTCACATGGGCGCGGGGAGCTGTTTTTT. This codes for CASSASSHGRGELFF.

The chain recombines TRBV5-1 with TRBJ2-7, with unresolved D. The V and J ends lost 0 bases and 0 bases respectively, with 10 bases between them. This CDR3 is 15 amino acids long. In germline, CDR1 is SGHRS, CDR2 YFSETQ. The CDR3 DNA sequence: TGCGCCAGCAGCTTGGCCACAGACGCCTCCTACGAGCAGTACTTC. It specifies CASSLATDASYEQYF. The full variable domain, in which reference TRBV5-1 and TRBJ2-7 provide the parts outside the CDR3, is KAGVTQTPRYLIKTRGQQVTLSCSPISGHRSVSWYQQTPGQGLQFLFEYFSETQRNKGNFPGRFSGRQFSNSRSEMNVSTLELGDSALYLCASSLATDASYEQYFGPGTRLTVT.

The chain has TRBV5-1 and TRBJ1-4; D is uncertain. This CDR3 is 13 amino acids long. The germline V gene encodes CDR1 SGHRS and CDR2 YFSETQ. Trimming stripped 4 bases from V and 14 bases from J, with 18 bases between. The CDR3 DNA follows: TGCGCCAGCAGCCCCGAGGGAGGCGGGAAGCTGTTTTTT. This codes for CASSPEGGGKLFF.

V usage is TRBV5-5 and J usage is TRBJ2-5; 11 bases align to TRBD2. Germline V CDR1 and CDR2: SGHKS, YYEKEE (reference sequence). The CDR3 is made up of 15 amino acids. V gave up 1 base and J gave up 5 bases; unmatched junction bases: 4. CDR3 residues: CASSLTSGGVETQYF. The CDR3 nucleotides read TGTGCCAGCAGCTTGACTAGCGGGGGTGTGGAGACCCAGTACTTC.

The sample holds a few counts of this clone. V gene TRBV29-1 combines with J gene TRBJ2-5, with D perhaps matching TRBD1 (6 bases). The CDR3 is 13 residues long. The germline V and J ends were trimmed by 4 bases and 2 bases, with 11 bases remaining between them. The V gene's germline CDR1 is SQVTM and CDR2 ANQGSEA. CDR3 sequence reads: CSVAKDRQETQYF. CDR3 in DNA: TGCAGCGTTGCCAAGGACAGACAAGAGACCCAGTACTTC.

The genes are TRBV6-5 and TRBJ1-2; TRBD1 might be the D (5 bases). V was shortened by 0 bases and J by 5 bases, with 13 bases between the two germline ends. The CDR3 length is 15 residues. Looked up from germline, CDR1 is MNHEY and CDR2 is SVGAGI. The CDR3: CASSYSGAGFYGYTF. The DNA of the CDR3 is TGTGCCAGCAGTTACTCTGGGGCGGGATTTTATGGCTACACCTTC.

The gene calls are TRBV6-5 and TRBJ1-5; D is possibly TRBD1 (6 bases). From germline, CDR1 is MNHEY and CDR2 SVGAGI. The CDR3 loop spans 14 amino acids. Trimming shortened V by 0 bases and J by 5 bases, and 8 bases separated the two germline ends. CDR3 sequence reads: CASSYSRGYQPQHF. In DNA form, the CDR3 reads TGTGCCAGCAGTTACTCAAGGGGGTATCAGCCCCAGCATTTT.

The chain employs TRBV2 and TRBJ2-7; D not certain. This CDR3 is 12 amino acids long. V was cut by 11 bases and J by 6 bases, with 17 bases left in between. The germline CDR1 and CDR2 sequences are SNHLY and FYNNEI. The CDR3 DNA follows: TGTGCCGCCACCCGACTCGGCGGCGAGCAGTACTTC. Residues: CAATRLGGEQYF.

The chain links TRBV18 to TRBJ1-1; D perhaps matches TRBD1 (6 bases). CDR1 KGHSH and CDR2 LQKENI come from the germline V gene. Trimming stripped 6 bases from V and 5 bases from J, with 19 bases between. The CDR3 is made up of 15 amino acids. The CDR3 loop is CASSPGGGQRTEAFF. Written as DNA, the CDR3 is TGTGCCAGCTCCCCCGGGGGGGGCCAAAGAACTGAAGCTTTCTTT.

V usage is TRBV6-5 and J usage is TRBJ1-2; 10 positions match TRBD1. CDR1 is MNHEY and CDR2 is SVGAGI in the germline V gene. This CDR3 region has 13 residues. The V segment lost 7 bases and the J segment 7 bases; nucleotides outside the gene matches: 6. CDR3 nucleotide sequence: TGTGCCAGCACCGGGACAGGGGACAGTGGCTACACCTTC. Encoded protein: CASTGTGDSGYTF.

V usage is TRBV7-9 and J usage is TRBJ2-1; 11 positions agree with TRBD2. This CDR3 is built from 16 residues. The ends lost 5 bases at V and 1 base at J; junction bases unmatched: 4. The germline V gene has CDR1 SEHNR and CDR2 FQNEAQ (reference sequence). The CDR3 is CASSPRLAGSYNEQFF. The CDR3 DNA follows: TGTGCCAGCAGCCCTAGACTAGCGGGGTCCTACAATGAGCAGTTCTTC.

This chain connects TRBV2 to TRBJ2-1; 8 bases are shared with TRBD2. CDR1 and CDR2 from the germline V gene are SNHLY and FYNNEI. CDR3 length: 15 amino acids. The V gene end was trimmed by 4 bases and the J gene end by 9 bases; junction bases not matched to a gene: 11. Written as DNA, the CDR3 is TGTGCCAGCAGTGGACGGGGGGGCTGGGATGGTGAGCAGTTCTTC. Its protein is CASSGRGGWDGEQFF. The variable domain in full, with the rest retrieved from reference TRBV2 and TRBJ2-1, is EPEVTQTPSHQVTQMGQEVILRCVPISNHLYFYWYRQILGQKVEFLVSFYNNEISEKSEIFDDQFSVERPDGSNFTLKIRSTKLEDSAMYFCASSGRGGWDGEQFFGPGTRLTVL.

This clone has just a few counts. This chain uses TRBV6-5 with TRBJ2-7; possibly TRBD1 for D (6 bases). The CDR3 is 13 residues long. V shed 6 bases and J shed 4 bases, with 13 bases lying between them. CDR1 and CDR2 from the germline V gene are MNHEY and SVGAGI. The CDR3 region has the DNA TGTGCCAGCAGGTCCGGACAGACATACGAGCAGTACTTC. Its protein product is CASRSGQTYEQYF.

The chain employs TRBV5-8 and TRBJ1-2; 10 nucleotides align to TRBD1. CDR1 and CDR2 (germline): SGHTS, YDEGEE. The CDR3 sequence is 15 residues long. The V and J ends lost 4 bases and 4 bases, in that order; junction bases with no gene match: 7. CDR3 sequence: CASSIRQGAIYGYTF. CDR3 nucleotide sequence: TGTGCCAGCAGCATTAGACAGGGGGCCATCTATGGCTACACCTTC. Full variable domain (rest looked up from reference TRBV5-8 and TRBJ1-2): EAGVTQSPTHLIKTRGQQATLRCSPISGHTSVYWYQQALGLGLQFLLWYDEGEERNRGNFPPRFSGRQFPNYSSELNVNALELEDSALYLCASSIRQGAIYGYTFGSGTRLTVV.

As for this clone: Relative to the germline gene, one junction end is altered; a read error may explain this. This rearrangement joins TRBV7-2 to TRBJ2-7; D perhaps matches TRBD1 (6 bases). Germline V gene sequence: CDR1 SGHTA, CDR2 FQGNSA. This CDR3 is built from 15 residues. CDR3 loop: CASSPHWDTLYGQYF. In DNA form, the CDR3 reads TGTGCCAGCAGCCCGCATTGGGACACTTTGTACGGGCAGTACTTC.

The gene calls are TRBV15 and TRBJ1-2; tentative D call: TRBD1 (6 bases). Germline-derived CDR1 and CDR2 are LNHNV and YYDKDF (reference sequence). The CDR3 length is 13 residues. V was clipped by 0 bases and J by 4 bases, with 6 bases between them. The CDR3 DNA is TGTGCCACCAGCAGAGAACAGGGCTATGGCTACACCTTC. This gives the protein CATSREQGYGYTF.

This sequence joins TRBV4-2 and TRBJ1-4; TRBD1 matches at 8 bases. In germline, CDR1 is LGHNA, CDR2 YNFKEQ. V shed 0 bases and J 8 bases; nucleotides not matched to a gene: 8. CDR3 size: 16 residues. The CDR3 protein is CASSQDNRTGPEKLFF. Here the CDR3 DNA reads TGTGCCAGCAGCCAAGATAATAGGACAGGGCCCGAAAAACTGTTTTTT.

This clone was counted between two and nine times. The V call is TRBV11-2, the J call TRBJ2-7; TRBD2 aligns across 8 bases. With V trimmed by 5 bases and J by 8 bases, 11 bases remained unmatched. Germline V lookup: CDR1 SGHAT, CDR2 FQNNGV. CDR3 length: 14 residues. CDR3: CASSIGGALGKQYF. The CDR3 nucleotides read TGTGCCAGCAGCATCGGGGGGGCGCTAGGAAAGCAGTACTTC.

This chain links TRBV30 with TRBJ1-5, with 11 bases that match TRBD1. Trimming cost V 3 bases and J 4 bases; bases outside gene matches: 2. Germline V gene data show CDR1 as GTSNPN and CDR2 as SVGIG (reference sequence). This CDR3 has 14 residues. The CDR3 here is CAWSRDRGNQPQHF. CDR3 coding DNA: TGTGCCTGGAGCCGGGACAGGGGGAATCAGCCCCAGCATTTT.

The V and J genes are TRBV10-3 and TRBJ1-2; TRBD1 matches 9 bases. Germline-derived CDR1 and CDR2 are ENHRY and SYGVKD. The CDR3 is made up of 14 amino acids. Trimming removed 6 bases from V and 2 bases from J; junction bases left unmatched: 4. CDR3 DNA: TGTGCCATCAGCCCCGGGACAGGGAACTATGGCTACACCTTC. Amino acids: CAISPGTGNYGYTF.

The chain couples TRBV5-1 to TRBJ1-4, with a tentative D call TRBD1 (5 bases). Trimming took off 0 bases at V and 6 bases at J, with 15 bases between the two ends. CDR1 SGHRS and CDR2 YFSETQ come from the germline V gene. This CDR3 has 16 residues. The CDR3 reads CASSLADGQGDEKLFF. DNA of the CDR3: TGCGCCAGCAGCTTGGCCGACGGGCAGGGTGATGAAAAACTGTTTTTT.